The 8 T cell receptor beta chains below come from one sample, sequenced in a study of human T cells and chemical hapten exposure. TCRdb reanalysed the RACE reads using MiXCR and keeps one entry per CDR3 protein. The table has roughly 260,000 distinct CDR3 sequences, about 9.4% seen once; the top ten hold over 2%. The time point: pre-sensitization, week 0. Treatment meaning: therapeutic diphenylcyclopropenone sensitization with weekly scalp DPC. The source was whole blood, collected in connection with sensitization to the hapten diphenylcyclopropenone (DPC). Receptors were obtained from a woman in her thirties or forties with alopecia areata. Some clones in this sample may be carry-over from other donors' samples.

As regards this clonotype: A junction boundary mismatches the germline segment, possibly from a read error. The rearrangement uses TRBV4-1 and TRBJ2-2; TRBD1 matches at 9 bases. Germline V lookup: CDR1 MGHRA, CDR2 YSYEKL. This CDR3 spans 17 amino acids. CDR3 sequence: CASSRSSGTGNTGEPFF. The CDR3 nucleotides read TGCGCCAGCAGCCGCTCCTCCGGGACAGGGAACACCGGGGAGCCGTTTTTT.

The count of this clonotype is one. This chain uses TRBV6-2 or TRBV6-3 with TRBJ1-1; D is ambiguous. V was shortened by 8 bases and J by 3 bases, with 13 bases between the two germline ends. The germline V gene encodes CDR1 MNHEY and CDR2 SVGEGT. The length of the CDR3 is 13 residues. CDR3 sequence: CASWEGWDTEAFF. The CDR3 DNA reads as TGTGCCAGCTGGGAGGGCTGGGACACTGAAGCTTTCTTT.

The rearrangement joins TRBV7-2 to TRBJ2-2; D is uncertain. Per germline, CDR1 SGHTA and CDR2 FQGNSA. With 1 base removed from V and 7 bases from J, the gap between germline ends came to 10 bases. The CDR3 is 14 residues long. CDR3 nucleotides: TGTGCCAGCAGCTTAGGACTTCACGGCGGGGAGCTGTTTTTT. Its protein product is CASSLGLHGGELFF. The whole variable domain, filled in from reference TRBV7-2 and TRBJ2-2, reads GAGVSQSPSNKVTEKGKDVELRCDPISGHTALYWYRQSLGQGLEFLIYFQGNSAPDKSGLPSDRFSAERTGGSVSTLTIQRTQQEDSAVYLCASSLGLHGGELFFGEGSRLTVL.

The chain carries TRBV28 and TRBJ2-7, with 12 bases that match TRBD2. Germline V gene sequence: CDR1 MDHEN, CDR2 SYDVKM. The CDR3 extends over 17 amino acids. Germline trimming cut 4 bases from V and 2 bases from J; bases unmatched to any gene: 9. CDR3 protein: CASSSLRGLAGTYEQYF. In DNA form, the CDR3 reads TGTGCCAGCAGTTCACTCAGGGGACTAGCGGGCACCTACGAGCAGTACTTC.

This clonotype was seen a handful of times. The chain links TRBV10-3 to TRBJ2-1, with 8 bases identical to TRBD1. The CDR3 covers 15 residues. With 0 bases clipped from V and 6 bases from J, the junction kept 4 bases outside the gene matches. Germline lookup yields CDR1 ENHRY and CDR2 SYGVKD. The CDR3 nucleotides are TGTGCCATCAGTGAGTCGGCCAGGGGGCGCAATGAGCAGTTCTTC. Protein: CAISESARGRNEQFF.

The CDR3 reads CASSLPRETQYF. CDR3 coding DNA: TGTGCCAGCAGCTTGCCCCGGGAGACCCAGTACTTC. This chain uses TRBV5-6 with TRBJ2-5; no definite D call. The CDR3 consists of 12 residues. Trimming cost V 1 base and J 5 bases, with 6 bases left between them. Germline CDR1 reads SGHDT; CDR2 reads YYEEEE.

The chain uses TRBV29-1 and TRBJ2-1; 12 bases map to TRBD1. From germline, CDR1 is SQVTM and CDR2 ANQGSEA. The CDR3 has 16 residues. With 4 bases clipped from V and 7 bases from J, the junction kept 11 bases outside the gene matches. In DNA form, the CDR3 reads TGCAGCGTTGTCCGGGCGGGACAGGGGGCGTATAATGAGCAGTTCTTC. Translation gives CSVVRAGQGAYNEQFF.

The chain combines TRBV20-1 with TRBJ2-3; TRBD2 matches at 8 bases. V was clipped by 4 bases and J by 2 bases; unmatched bases: 5. The germline V gene encodes CDR1 DFQATT and CDR2 SNEGSKA (reference sequence). The CDR3 is 14 residues long. DNA of the CDR3: TGCAGTGCTATGGCGGGAGGTCTCACAGATACGCAGTATTTT. It translates to CSAMAGGLTDTQYF.